This T cell receptor beta chain originates from a study of blood T cell repertoires in COVID-19. About the research overall: Samples taken during acute and convalescent COVID-19 were collected in the United States, Italy and Spain. Sample material is recorded as cDNA or gDNA derived from T cells, B-cell-depleted T cells, or PBMCs.

This CDR3 region has 15 residues. CDR1 SGHTA and CDR2 FQGTGA come from the germline V gene. The V and J ends lost 5 bases and 5 bases, in that order; junction bases with no gene match: 11. Enrolled during active infection, Seattle patients were then followed longitudinally. Original processing notes: Nucleated cell number was recorded as an estimate derived from reference gene primer amplification. Measured with immunoSEQ multiplex PCR; TCRdb has only the in-frame clones, and not every one. The V and J calls and clone size were taken over from that table, and D and trimming were inferred from the DNA. Of 85,000 to 100,000 clones listed, about 86% are singletons.

The sample was peripheral blood. The TCR comes from a man between 50 and 59 years old with COVID-19, enrolled during active disease. This chain joins TRBV7-3 and TRBJ1-1; 7 bases align to TRBD1. Here the CDR3 DNA reads TGTGCCAGCAGCCAATCGACAGGGAGTGGAACTGAAGCTTTCTTT. It is translated as CASSQSTGSGTEAFF.